The entry below gives a single TCR beta chain sequence along with its context. These data are taken from a study of radiation and T cells in renal cell carcinoma. Study summary: Nephrectomy followed 15 Gy stereotactic body radiation by 4 weeks.

Stated time point: baseline pretreatment blood. Treatment here: 15 Gy SBRT to primary tumor, nephrectomy 4 weeks later. The CDR3 contains 11 residues. Trimming removed 7 bases at V and 5 bases at J, with 6 bases between. Using immunoSEQ multiplex PCR, the repertoire was profiled, and TCRdb retains in-frame clones only, with some absent. The table has about 140,000 clones, around 78% seen once. The TCR comes from a woman in her 50s with renal cell carcinoma. This chain connects TRBV5-3 to TRBJ2-2; D is ambiguous. TRBV5-3 carries the ORF label, with uncertain function. Material: blood, obtained from a patient whose treatment included radiotherapy and nephrectomy. DNA for the CDR3: TGTGCCAGACCGGATACCGGGGAGCTGTTTTTT. This translates into CARPDTGELFF.